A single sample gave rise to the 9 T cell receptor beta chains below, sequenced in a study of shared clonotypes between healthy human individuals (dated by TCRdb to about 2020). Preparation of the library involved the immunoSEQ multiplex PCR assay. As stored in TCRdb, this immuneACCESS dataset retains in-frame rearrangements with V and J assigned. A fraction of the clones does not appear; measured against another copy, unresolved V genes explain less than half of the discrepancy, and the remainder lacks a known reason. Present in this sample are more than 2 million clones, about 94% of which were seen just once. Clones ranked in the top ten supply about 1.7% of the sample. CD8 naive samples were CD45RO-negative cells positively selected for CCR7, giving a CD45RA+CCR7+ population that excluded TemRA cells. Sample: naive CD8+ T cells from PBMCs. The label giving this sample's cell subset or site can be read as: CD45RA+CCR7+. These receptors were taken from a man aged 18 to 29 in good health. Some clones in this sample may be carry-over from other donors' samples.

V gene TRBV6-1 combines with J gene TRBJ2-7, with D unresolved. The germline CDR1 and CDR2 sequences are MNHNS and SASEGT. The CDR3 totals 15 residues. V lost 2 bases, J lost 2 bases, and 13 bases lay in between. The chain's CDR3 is CASSEYPGGTYEQYF. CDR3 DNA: TGTGCCAGCAGTGAATATCCAGGCGGTACCTACGAGCAGTACTTC.

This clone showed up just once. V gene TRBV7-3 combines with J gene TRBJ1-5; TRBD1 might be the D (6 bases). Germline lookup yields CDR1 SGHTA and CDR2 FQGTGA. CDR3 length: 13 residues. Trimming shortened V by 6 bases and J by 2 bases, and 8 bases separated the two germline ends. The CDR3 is CASSSGGNQPQHF. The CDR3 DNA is TGTGCCAGCAGTTCAGGGGGCAATCAGCCCCAGCATTTT.

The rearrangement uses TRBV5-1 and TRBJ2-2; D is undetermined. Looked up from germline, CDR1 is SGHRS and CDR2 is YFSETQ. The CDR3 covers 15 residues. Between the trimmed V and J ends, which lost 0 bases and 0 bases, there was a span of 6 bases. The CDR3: CASSLVGTNTGELFF. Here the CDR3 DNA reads TGCGCCAGCAGCTTGGTTGGGACGAACACCGGGGAGCTGTTTTTT.

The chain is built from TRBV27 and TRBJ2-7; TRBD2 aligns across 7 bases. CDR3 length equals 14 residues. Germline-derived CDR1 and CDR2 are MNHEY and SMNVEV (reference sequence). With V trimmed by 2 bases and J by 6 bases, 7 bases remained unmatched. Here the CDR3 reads CASSLREGRSEQYF. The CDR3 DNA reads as TGTGCCAGCAGTTTAAGGGAGGGCCGGTCCGAGCAGTACTTC.

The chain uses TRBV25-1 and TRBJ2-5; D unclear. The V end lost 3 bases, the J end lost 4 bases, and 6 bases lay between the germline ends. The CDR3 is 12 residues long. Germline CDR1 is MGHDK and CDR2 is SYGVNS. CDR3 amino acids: CASSDPPETQYF. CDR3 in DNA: TGTGCCAGCAGTGATCCCCCAGAGACCCAGTACTTC.

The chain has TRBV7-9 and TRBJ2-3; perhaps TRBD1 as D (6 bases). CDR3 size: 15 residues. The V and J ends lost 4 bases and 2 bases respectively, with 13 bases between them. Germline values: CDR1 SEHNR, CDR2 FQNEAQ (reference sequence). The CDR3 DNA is TGTGCCAGCAGCTCGACAGCAGGGGACACAGATACGCAGTATTTT. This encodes CASSSTAGDTDTQYF.

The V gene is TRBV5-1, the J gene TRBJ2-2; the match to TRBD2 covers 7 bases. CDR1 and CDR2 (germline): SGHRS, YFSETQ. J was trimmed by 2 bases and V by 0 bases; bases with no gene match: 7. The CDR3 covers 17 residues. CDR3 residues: CASSLAQRGRNTGELFF. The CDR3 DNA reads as TGCGCCAGCAGCTTGGCCCAGCGGGGCCGAAACACCGGGGAGCTGTTTTTT. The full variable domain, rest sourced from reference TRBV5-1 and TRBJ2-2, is KAGVTQTPRYLIKTRGQQVTLSCSPISGHRSVSWYQQTPGQGLQFLFEYFSETQRNKGNFPGRFSGRQFSNSRSEMNVSTLELGDSALYLCASSLAQRGRNTGELFFGEGSRLTVL.

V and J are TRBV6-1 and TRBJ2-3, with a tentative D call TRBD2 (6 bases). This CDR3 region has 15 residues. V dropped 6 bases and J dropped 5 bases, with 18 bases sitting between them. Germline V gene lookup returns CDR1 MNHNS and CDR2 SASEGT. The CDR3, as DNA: TGTGCCAGCAGGCGACCGTCGGGGGAGGTAGATACGCAGTATTTT. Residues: CASRRPSGEVDTQYF.

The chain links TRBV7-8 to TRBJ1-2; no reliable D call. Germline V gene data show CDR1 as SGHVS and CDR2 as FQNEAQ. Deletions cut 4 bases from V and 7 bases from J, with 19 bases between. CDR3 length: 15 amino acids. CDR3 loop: CASSSIQASKGGYTF. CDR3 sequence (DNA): TGTGCCAGCAGCTCTATCCAGGCAAGCAAAGGTGGCTACACCTTC.